The T cell receptor beta chain described here comes from a study of PD-1 blockade in mismatch repair-deficient tumors. Study-level results: Rapid post-treatment expansion, then contraction, generally preceding radiologic response, marked tumor-resident clones.

TCRdb's copy holds only in-frame clones and misses some; the assay was immunoSEQ multiplex PCR. The repertoire holds approximately 51,000 clones, with more than 65% as singletons. This clone showed up just a few times. The antigen is not known. The germline CDR1 and CDR2 sequences are MDHEN and SYDVKM. Trimming pared 7 bases from V and 6 bases from J, leaving 19 bases between. This CDR3 comprises 14 residues. Sequencing was performed on peripheral blood, taken about 20 weeks after starting pembrolizumab. This receptor was obtained from an adult with mismatch repair-deficient cancer. The chain employs TRBV28 and TRBJ2-7; D is undetermined. The CDR3 loop is CASTFGAPTGEQYF. The CDR3 bases are TGTGCCAGCACCTTCGGAGCCCCCACCGGCGAGCAGTACTTC. The entire variable domain, with the rest obtained from reference TRBV28 and TRBJ2-7, is as follows: DVKVTQSSRYLVKRTGEKVFLECVQDMDHENMFWYRQDPGLGLRLIYFSYDVKMKEKGDIPEGYSVSREKKERFSLILESASTNQTSMYLCASTFGAPTGEQYFGPGTRLTVT.